The text below deals with one T cell receptor (beta chain). Its antigen is still unknown. The data derive from a study of blood T cells in healthy people across ages. Study-level findings and limits: Any conclusive comparison of naive versus antigen-experienced cells was prevented by using unsorted PBMCs.

V lost 6 bases, J lost 7 bases, and 7 bases stayed unmatched. CDR3 length: 15 amino acids. Using a J-beta primer mix together with a sample-barcoded 5' primer, a second PCR was run for about 7 to 12 cycles. TCRdb reprocessed the 5' RACE reads with MiXCR, giving one entry per CDR3 protein. Of some 560,000 distinct CDR3 sequences in the sample, 25% to 35% were seen once. Another study also made use of these data, one on T cells of mothers and their children. That source notes: Sample barcodes and 2-4 random nucleotides were added by the M1S primer of the second PCR. Slightly higher but non-significant overlap marked related mother-child pairs versus unrelated pairs. The authors identified no persistent microchimeric T cell clones.

Sample: blood. The receptor comes from a boy aged 2 to 10 in good health. The J gene is TRBJ2-1, the V gene TRBV12-3 or TRBV12-4, with 12 nucleotides matching TRBD2. CDR3 protein: CASSLLAGGINEQFF. CDR3 sequence (DNA): TGTGCCAGCAGCCTACTAGCGGGAGGAATAAATGAGCAGTTCTTC.